These T cell receptor beta chains were read from a single sample in a study of cytomegalovirus exposure and HLA in healthy donors. Assay used: immunoSEQ multiplex PCR; TCRdb lists only in-frame clones, some missing. The table records more than 150,000 clones, roughly 87% of them present only once. Sequencing input: PBMCs. Receptors originate from a girl in the first two years of life in good health and CMV-seronegative. The CDR3 runs from the conserved cysteine through the conserved F or W. Fields, in order: J gene, clone size, D gene, V gene, CDR3 protein, CDR3 DNA. The D gene is left open where the match is weak. Not every row has a clone size; where given, it reads once, few, many or a size class.

>TRBJ2-5|NA|TRBD1|TRBV10-2
CASRTGGEKTQYF
TGCGCCAGCAGGACAGGGGGAGAAAAGACCCAGTACTTC
>TRBJ2-1|once|NA|TRBV5-1
CASSFVPGASDNEQFF
TGCGCCAGCAGCTTTGTACCGGGAGCTTCGGACAATGAGCAGTTCTTC
>TRBJ1-6|NA|TRBD1|TRBV28
CASSGSIGQGVYNSPLHF
TGTGCCAGCAGTGGATCCATTGGGCAGGGGGTCTATAATTCACCCCTCCACTTT
>TRBJ1-3|NA|NA|TRBV7-6
CASSLGPAGSSGNTIYF
TGTGCCAGCAGCTTAGGACCCGCAGGGTCCTCTGGAAACACCATATATTTT
>TRBJ2-3|NA|NA|TRBV13
CASRRGAGTDTQYF
TGTGCCAGCCGGCGAGGTGCCGGCACAGATACGCAGTATTTT
>TRBJ2-5|NA|TRBD2|TRBV29-1
CSVDGVAGQETQYF
TGCAGCGTTGATGGGGTAGCGGGACAAGAGACCCAGTACTTC
>TRBJ1-4|NA|TRBD1|TRBV30
CAWSRTGLQEKLFF
TGTGCCTGGAGTCGGACAGGGCTACAGGAAAAACTGTTTTTT
>TRBJ1-4|NA|NA|TRBV6-5
CASSYTIQGVNEKLFF
TGTGCCAGCAGTTACACCATACAGGGAGTTAATGAAAAACTGTTTTTT
>TRBJ1-2|NA|NA|TRBV7-9
CASSLAGANGYTF
TGTGCCAGCAGCTTAGCGGGAGCTAATGGCTACACCTTC
>TRBJ1-6|NA|NA|TRBV5-1
CASSPGTSSYNSPLHF
TGCGCCAGCAGCCCAGGGACAAGCTCCTATAATTCACCCCTCCACTTT
>TRBJ1-1|once|NA|TRBV5-8
CASSLQGNTEAFF
TGTGCCAGCAGCCTACAGGGGAACACTGAAGCTTTCTTT